This T cell receptor (beta chain) came from a study of blood T cell repertoires in COVID-19. Study at large: Material from acute and convalescent COVID-19 was sourced from the United States, Italy and Spain.

Per the authors' pipeline: The authors estimated nucleated cell counts from reference gene primer amplification. Assay: immunoSEQ multiplex PCR; the TCRdb copy retains only in-frame clones and omits some. That table furnishes V, J and clone size, whereas the DNA furnished D and trimming. The sample has about 120,000 clones, around 88% seen once. The CDR3 has 15 residues. With 2 bases removed from V and 3 bases from J, the gap between germline ends came to 11 bases. The germline V gene has CDR1 LNHDA and CDR2 SQIVND (reference sequence). This sequence originates from a man aged 50-60 years with acute or convalescent COVID-19. Input material: peripheral blood. This chain connects TRBV19 to TRBJ1-5; D gene ambiguous. The CDR3: CASSIYAGNNQPQHF. CDR3 sequence (DNA): TGTGCCAGTAGTATATATGCGGGGAACAATCAGCCCCAGCATTTT.